This is a list of T cell receptor beta chains from one sample in a study of CD4 and CD8 cells across lung adenocarcinoma regions. TCRdb used MiXCR to reprocess the PCR reads, holding one entry per CDR3 protein. The sample has tens of thousands of distinct CDR3 sequences, around 52% seen once. The specimen sequenced was CD4+ T cells from the center of a lung tumor. The receptors were gathered from a male donor with lung adenocarcinoma. The CD4 and CD8 labels of this study may be unreliable. The CDR3 runs from the conserved cysteine through the conserved F or W. The D gene is left open where the match is weak. The size field is filled for only some rows; it gives once, few, many or a size class.

cdr3_aa cdr3_nt j_call v_call clone_size d_call
CASSESWAGVEQFF TGTGCCAGCAGTGAATCATGGGCAGGGGTTGAGCAGTTCTTC TRBJ2-1 TRBV6-1 medium-sized .
CASSQLWGLLYF TGTGCCAGCAGCCAATTATGGGGACTCCTGTACTTC TRBJ2-5 TRBV3-1 . .
CASSHREGDQETQYF TGTGCCAGCAGTCACAGGGAAGGGGACCAAGAGACGCAGTACTTT TRBJ2-3 TRBV6-5 . .
CAGGPGQGFEEIQYF TGTGCCGGCGGTCCGGGGCAGGGTTTTGAAGAGATTCAGTACTTC TRBJ2-4 TRBV6-1 . .
CAWTRGADGANVLTF TGTGCCTGGACTAGGGGGGCAGATGGGGCCAACGTCCTGACTTTC TRBJ2-6 TRBV30 few .
CASSLRESGANVLTF TGTGCCAGCAGCTTACGGGAGTCTGGGGCCAACGTCCTGACTTTC TRBJ2-6 TRBV7-3 . .
CASSQFTGVGYGYTF TGCGCCAGCAGCCAATTTACAGGGGTCGGCTATGGCTACACCTTC TRBJ1-2 TRBV4-1 . TRBD1
CASRAGTGGSDPETQYF TGTGCCAGCAGAGCGGGGACTGGGGGCAGTGACCCAGAGACGCAGTATTTT TRBJ2-3 TRBV27 once .
CGSSVGLGGGDPDTQYF TGTGGCAGCTCGGTGGGGCTCGGTGGCGGTGACCCAGATACCCAGTACTTT TRBJ2-3 TRBV25-1 . .
CASSPGTSGRSGALETQYF TGTGCCAGCAGCCCCGGGACTAGCGGGAGGTCAGGTGCGCTGGAGACCCAGTACTTC TRBJ2-5 TRBV6-4 many TRBD2
CASSRTSGRLDEQYF TGTGCCAGCAGCCGGACTAGCGGGAGGCTCGATGAGCAGTACTTC TRBJ2-5 TRBV7-8 . TRBD2
CASSPSGPSGTDTQYF TGTGCCAGCAGCCCCAGCGGGCCCTCGGGCACAGATACGCAGTATTTT TRBJ2-3 TRBV25-1 few .
CASSHSGELFF TGTGCCAGCAGCCATTCCGGGGAGCTGTTTTTT TRBJ2-2 TRBV3-1 few .
CASNIPGDVLTF TGTGCCAGCAACATACCCGGTGACGTCCTGACTTTC TRBJ2-6 TRBV7-3 many .
CASSLTGAYGYTF TGTGCCAGCAGTCTTACAGGGGCATATGGCTACACCTTC TRBJ1-2 TRBV6-5 medium-sized TRBD1
CASSPGRGGCDTETQYF TGTGCCAGCAGTCCTGGCCGAGGGGGCTGTGACACAGAGACCCAGTACTTC TRBJ2-5 TRBV27 . TRBD1
CARAEWGDAQYF TGTGCCAGGGCTGAGTGGGGAGATGCGCAGTATTTT TRBJ2-3 TRBV6-1 . .
CASSYRRGPSTDTQYF TGTGCCAGCAGTTACCGACGCGGCCCTAGCACAGATACGCAGTATTTT TRBJ2-3 TRBV6-5 . .
CASSVGQGRGEQYF TGTGCCAGCAGCGTCGGACAGGGGAGAGGTGAGCAGTACTTC TRBJ2-7 TRBV9 . TRBD1
CASGPGQGAIEQFF TGCGCCAGCGGACCGGGACAGGGGGCAATTGAGCAGTTCTTC TRBJ2-1 TRBV10-1 . TRBD1
CASSLRVNTEAFF TGTGCCAGCAGTTTAAGGGTGAACACTGAAGCTTTCTTT TRBJ1-1 TRBV12-3/TRBV12-4 . .
CASNGNSYEQYF TGTGCCAGCAACGGGAACTCCTACGAGCAGTACTTC TRBJ2-7 TRBV6-1 medium-sized .
CASSFGQISGNTIYF TGTGCCAGCAGTTTTGGGCAGATCTCTGGAAACACCATATATTTT TRBJ1-3 TRBV12-3/TRBV12-4 . .
CASSPGRQSYGYTF TGTGCCAGCAGCCCCGGGAGGCAGAGCTATGGCTACACCTTC TRBJ1-2 TRBV7-2 many .
CASSPQGRGNEKLFF TGTGCCAGCAGTCCGCAGGGGAGAGGGAATGAAAAACTGTTTTTT TRBJ1-4 TRBV27 many .
CASVEAAEQFF TGTGCCAGCGTGGAGGCAGCTGAGCAGTTTTTC TRBJ2-1 TRBV6-1 few .
CASSFGGDGNNEQFF TGTGCCAGCAGTTTCGGGGGCGACGGCAACAATGAGCAGTTCTTC TRBJ2-1 TRBV27 . .
CASSAGTSGTLGEQFF TGTGCCAGCAGCGCCGGGACTAGCGGGACCTTGGGTGAGCAGTTCTTC TRBJ2-1 TRBV7-2 few TRBD2
CASSEAGTSGEQFF TGCGCCAGCAGTGAAGCCGGGACTAGCGGCGAGCAGTTCTTC TRBJ2-1 TRBV10-1 few TRBD2
CAVSGGGDQETQYF TGTGCGGTCAGCGGGGGCGGGGACCAAGAGACCCAGTACTTT TRBJ2-4 TRBV10-3 . TRBD2
CAISEFQDRRETQYF TGTGCCATCAGTGAGTTTCAGGACAGGCGGGAGACCCAGTACTTC TRBJ2-5 TRBV10-3 many TRBD1
CGSRTGLRAKDIQYF TGTGGCAGCAGGACGGGGCTGCGAGCCAAAGACATTCAGTACTTC TRBJ2-4 TRBV27 . .
CASSFLGETQYF TGTGCCAGCAGCTTTTTAGGGGAGACCCAGTACTTC TRBJ2-5 TRBV7-8 many .
CASSQDGAPATDTQYF TGTGCCAGCAGCCAAGACGGCGCACCCGCCACAGACACGCAGTACTTC TRBJ2-7 TRBV4-2 . .
CASSDVSSDEQFF TGTGCCAGCAGTGATGTGAGCAGCGATGAGCAGTTCTTC TRBJ2-1 TRBV6-1 . .
CASSEGVALRPYEQYF TGTGCCAGCAGTGAAGGTGTGGCCCTTCGACCCTACGAGCAGTACTTC TRBJ2-7 TRBV6-1 medium-sized .
CAGGTGGRDKDTQYF TGTGCCGGGGGGACCGGGGGCCGAGACAAAGATACCCAGTACTTC TRBJ2-5 TRBV27 . .
CASSPSDSSGSAGKFF TGTGCCAGCAGCCCCAGTGATTCTAGCGGGAGCGCCGGAAAGTTCTTC TRBJ2-1 TRBV7-2 . TRBD2
CASSPLLAGVRGAQYF TGTGCCAGCAGTCCCCTATTAGCGGGAGTCCGGGGAGCCCAGTACTTC TRBJ2-5 TRBV6-5 medium-sized TRBD2
CASSQDPVRGVETQYF TGCGCCAGCAGCCAAGATCCTGTCAGGGGCGTCGAGACCCAGTACTTC TRBJ2-5 TRBV4-1 few .
CASGWAAPCSYVQYF TGTGCCAGCGGGTGGGCAGCTCCGTGCTCCTACGTGCAGTACTTC TRBJ2-7 TRBV27 . .
CASSSGTSIGQFF TGCGCCAGCAGTTCCGGGACCAGCATTGGGCAGTTCTTC TRBJ2-1 TRBV10-2 . .
CASIAGGYTGELFF TGTGCCAGCATAGCGGGAGGGTACACCGGGGAGCTGTTTTTT TRBJ2-2 TRBV6-5 . TRBD2
CASGGQRNTIYF TGTGCCAGCGGTGGACAGAGAAACACCATATATTTT TRBJ1-3 TRBV6-4 . .
CASSPRAGLNEQFF TGTGCCAGCAGCCCTCGGGCCGGACTAAATGAGCAGTTCTTC TRBJ2-1 TRBV7-2 medium-sized .
CSARGTRQETQYF TGCAGTGCTAGAGGAACCCGACAAGAGACCCAGTACTTC TRBJ2-5 TRBV20-1 . .